This T cell receptor beta chain was recorded in a study of OX40 agonist ivuxolimab in advanced cancers. Study summary: Ivuxolimab is a fully human IgG2 antibody that activates OX40 (CD134).

The data were produced by immunoSEQ multiplex PCR, yet TCRdb's version contains in-frame clones alone and is incomplete. The table shows more than 50,000 clones, with around 84% occurring only once. There are 13 residues in the CDR3. Between the trimmed V and J ends, which lost 5 bases and 4 bases, there was a span of 11 bases. Germline V gives CDR1 MNHEY, CDR2 SMNVEV (reference sequence). This receptor was identified in an adult with an advanced solid tumor such as melanoma, head and neck, liver or kidney cancer. This chain links TRBV27 with TRBJ1-2; TRBD1 is a possible D gene (6 bases). This specimen consisted of CD4+ or CD8+ T cells sorted from blood, obtained in a trial of the OX40 agonist ivuxolimab. The CDR3 DNA is TGTGCCAGCAGTGACCCAGGGGCCTATGGCTACACCTTC. Its translation: CASSDPGAYGYTF.